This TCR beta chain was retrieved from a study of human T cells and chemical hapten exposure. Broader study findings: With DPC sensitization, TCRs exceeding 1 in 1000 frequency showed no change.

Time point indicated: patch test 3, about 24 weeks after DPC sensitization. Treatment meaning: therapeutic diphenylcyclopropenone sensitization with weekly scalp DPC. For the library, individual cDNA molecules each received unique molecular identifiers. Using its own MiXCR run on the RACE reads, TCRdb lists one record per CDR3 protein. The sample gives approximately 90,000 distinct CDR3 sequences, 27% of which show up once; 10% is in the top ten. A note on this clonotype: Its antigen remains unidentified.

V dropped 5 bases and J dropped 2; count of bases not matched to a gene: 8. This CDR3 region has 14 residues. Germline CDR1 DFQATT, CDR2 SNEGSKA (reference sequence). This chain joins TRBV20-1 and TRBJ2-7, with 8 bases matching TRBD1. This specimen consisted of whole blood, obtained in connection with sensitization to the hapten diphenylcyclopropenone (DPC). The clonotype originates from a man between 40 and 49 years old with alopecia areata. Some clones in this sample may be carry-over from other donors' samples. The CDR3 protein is CSARRGQGPYEQYF. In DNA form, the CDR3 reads TGCAGTGCTCGCCGAGGACAGGGTCCCTACGAGCAGTACTTC.